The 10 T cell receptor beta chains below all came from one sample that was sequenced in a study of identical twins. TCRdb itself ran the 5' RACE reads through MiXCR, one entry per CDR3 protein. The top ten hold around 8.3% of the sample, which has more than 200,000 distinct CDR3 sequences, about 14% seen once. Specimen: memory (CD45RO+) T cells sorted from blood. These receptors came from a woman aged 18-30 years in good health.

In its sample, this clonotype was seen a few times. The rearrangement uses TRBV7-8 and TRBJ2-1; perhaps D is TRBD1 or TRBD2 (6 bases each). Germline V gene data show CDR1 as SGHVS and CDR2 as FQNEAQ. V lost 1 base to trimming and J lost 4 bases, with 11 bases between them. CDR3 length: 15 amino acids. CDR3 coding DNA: TGTGCCAGCAGCTTAGTGGGGGGCGGGTACAATGAGCAGTTCTTC. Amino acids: CASSLVGGGYNEQFF. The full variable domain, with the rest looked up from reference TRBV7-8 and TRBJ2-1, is GAGVSQSPRYKVAKRGQDVALRCDPISGHVSLFWYQQALGQGPEFLTYFQNEAQLDKSGLPSDRFFAERPEGSVSTLKIQRTQQEDSAVYLCASSLVGGGYNEQFFGPGTRLTVL.

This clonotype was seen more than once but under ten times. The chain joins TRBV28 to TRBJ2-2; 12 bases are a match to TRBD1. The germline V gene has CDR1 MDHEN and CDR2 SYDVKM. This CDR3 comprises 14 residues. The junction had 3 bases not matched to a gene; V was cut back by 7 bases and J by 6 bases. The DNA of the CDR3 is TGTGCCAGCAAGGGACAGGGGGCAGCCGGGGAGCTGTTTTTT. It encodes CASKGQGAAGELFF. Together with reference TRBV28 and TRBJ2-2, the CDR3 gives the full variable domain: DVKVTQSSRYLVKRTGEKVFLECVQDMDHENMFWYRQDPGLGLRLIYFSYDVKMKEKGDIPEGYSVSREKKERFSLILESASTNQTSMYLCASKGQGAAGELFFGEGSRLTVL.

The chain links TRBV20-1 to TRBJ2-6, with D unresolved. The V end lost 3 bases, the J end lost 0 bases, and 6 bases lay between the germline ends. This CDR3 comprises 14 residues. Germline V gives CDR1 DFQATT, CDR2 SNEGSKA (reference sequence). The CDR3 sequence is CSASINSGANVLTF. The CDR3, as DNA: TGCAGTGCTAGCATTAACTCTGGGGCCAACGTCCTGACTTTC.

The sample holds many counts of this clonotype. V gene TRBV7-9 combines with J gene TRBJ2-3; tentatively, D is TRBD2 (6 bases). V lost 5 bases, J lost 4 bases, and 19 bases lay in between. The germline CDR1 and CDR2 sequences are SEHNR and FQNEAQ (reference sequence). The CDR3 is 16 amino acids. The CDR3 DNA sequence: TGTGCCAGCAGCCCAGGGTCGGCGGGGATCGCAGATACGCAGTATTTT. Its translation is CASSPGSAGIADTQYF.

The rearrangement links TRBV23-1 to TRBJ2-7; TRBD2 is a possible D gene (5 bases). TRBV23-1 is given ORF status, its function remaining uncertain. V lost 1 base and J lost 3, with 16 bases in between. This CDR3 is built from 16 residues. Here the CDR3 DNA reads TGCGCCAGCAGTCAATGGAGGTCCCCTAGAAACTACGAGCAGTACTTC. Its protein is CASSQWRSPRNYEQYF.

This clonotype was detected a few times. CDR3 DNA sequence: TGTGCCAGCAGTTACGGGTCCAGGGGCAGGGGTCTAGATAATTCACCCCTCCACTTT. Protein product: CASSYGSRGRGLDNSPLHF. The rearrangement joins TRBV6-5 to TRBJ1-6; D is perhaps TRBD1 (6 bases). V lost 2 bases to trimming and J lost 5 bases, with 22 bases between them. The length of the CDR3 is 19 residues. Germline assignment: CDR1 MNHEY and CDR2 SVGAGI.

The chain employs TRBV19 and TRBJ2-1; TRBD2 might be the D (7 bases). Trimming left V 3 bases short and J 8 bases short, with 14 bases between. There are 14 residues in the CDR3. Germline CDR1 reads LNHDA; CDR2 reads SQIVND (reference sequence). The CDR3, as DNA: TGTGCCAGTAGTATCCCGAGGGGGGGCGATGAGCAGTTCTTC. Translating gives CASSIPRGGDEQFF.

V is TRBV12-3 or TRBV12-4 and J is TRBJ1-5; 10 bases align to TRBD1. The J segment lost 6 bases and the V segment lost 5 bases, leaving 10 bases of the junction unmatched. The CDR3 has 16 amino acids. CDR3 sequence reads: CASSQPGQGLGQPQHF. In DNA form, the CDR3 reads TGTGCCAGCAGTCAACCGGGACAGGGGTTAGGTCAGCCCCAGCATTTT.

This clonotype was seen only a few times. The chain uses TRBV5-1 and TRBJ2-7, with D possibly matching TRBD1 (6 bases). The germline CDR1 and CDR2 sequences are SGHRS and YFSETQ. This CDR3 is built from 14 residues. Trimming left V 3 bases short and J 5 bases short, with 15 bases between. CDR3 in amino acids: CASSSQGNVDEQYF. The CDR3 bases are TGCGCCAGCAGCTCTCAGGGGAATGTCGACGAGCAGTACTTC. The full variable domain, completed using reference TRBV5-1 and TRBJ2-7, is KAGVTQTPRYLIKTRGQQVTLSCSPISGHRSVSWYQQTPGQGLQFLFEYFSETQRNKGNFPGRFSGRQFSNSRSEMNVSTLELGDSALYLCASSSQGNVDEQYFGPGTRLTVT.

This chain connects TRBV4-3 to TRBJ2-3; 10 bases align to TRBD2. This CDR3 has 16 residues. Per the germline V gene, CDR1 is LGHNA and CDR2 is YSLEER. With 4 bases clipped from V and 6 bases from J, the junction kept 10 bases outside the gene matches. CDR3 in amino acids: CASSREASGRADTQYF. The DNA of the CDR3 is TGCGCCAGCAGCCGGGAGGCGAGCGGGAGGGCTGATACGCAGTATTTT.